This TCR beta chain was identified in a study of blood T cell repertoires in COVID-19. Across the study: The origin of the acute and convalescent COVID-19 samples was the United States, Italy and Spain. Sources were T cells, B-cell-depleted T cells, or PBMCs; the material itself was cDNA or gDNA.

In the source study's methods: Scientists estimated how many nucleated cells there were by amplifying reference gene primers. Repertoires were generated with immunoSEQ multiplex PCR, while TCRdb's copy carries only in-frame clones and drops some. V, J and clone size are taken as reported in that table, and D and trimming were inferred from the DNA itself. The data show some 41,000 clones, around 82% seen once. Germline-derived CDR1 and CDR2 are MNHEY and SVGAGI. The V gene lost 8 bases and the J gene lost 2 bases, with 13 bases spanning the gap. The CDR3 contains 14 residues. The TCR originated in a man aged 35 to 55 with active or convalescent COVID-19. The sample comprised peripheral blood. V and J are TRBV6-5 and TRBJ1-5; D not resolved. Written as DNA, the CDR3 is TGTGCCAGCCAAGCCTTAGTCGGCAATCAGCCCCAGCATTTT. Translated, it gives CASQALVGNQPQHF.